The 8 T cell receptor beta chains given below trace back to one sample, sequenced in a study of blood T cells in healthy people across ages. Combining a sample-barcoded 5' primer with a J-beta primer mix, a second PCR ran for roughly 7 to 12 cycles. TCRdb ran MiXCR on the 5' RACE reads and lists one entry per CDR3 protein. This table holds more than 1,000,000 distinct CDR3 sequences, around 25% found once. These data were also reused for a study on T cells of mothers and their children.

Source material: blood. These receptor sequences come from a girl aged 2 to 10 in good health.

In its sample, this clonotype was seen a few times. This chain uses TRBV7-9 with TRBJ2-3, with D maybe TRBD1 (6 bases). The V gene lost 0 bases and the J gene lost 0 bases, with 7 bases spanning the gap. Per germline, CDR1 SEHNR and CDR2 FQNEAQ (reference sequence). This CDR3 contains 15 residues. DNA of the CDR3: TGTGCCAGCAGCTTAGCCAGGGGTAGCACAGATACGCAGTATTTT. Protein: CASSLARGSTDTQYF.

This clonotype has a single count. The rearrangement joins TRBV15 to TRBJ1-4; D is uncertain. CDR1 is LNHNV, CDR2 YYDKDF, per germline (reference sequence). This CDR3 region has 13 residues. V lost 0 bases, J lost 8 bases, and 7 bases lay in between. Here the CDR3 DNA reads TGTGCCACCAGCAGAGACTGGAAAGAAAAACTGTTTTTT. This sequence encodes CATSRDWKEKLFF. Full variable domain (remainder filled in from reference TRBV15 and TRBJ1-4): DAMVIQNPRYQVTQFGKPVTLSCSQTLNHNVMYWYQQKSSQAPKLLFHYYDKDFNNEADTPDNFQSRRPNTSFCFLDIRSPGLGDTAMYLCATSRDWKEKLFFGSGTQLSVL.

The chain is built from TRBV2 and TRBJ2-5; no firm D call. The CDR3 consists of 11 residues. The germline CDR1 and CDR2 sequences are SNHLY and FYNNEI. With 6 bases removed from V and 9 bases from J, the gap between germline ends came to 11 bases. Written as DNA, the CDR3 is TGTGCCAGCAGACTGGGTCAGGCCCAGTACTTC. Protein product: CASRLGQAQYF.

This clonotype was found a few times. This chain joins TRBV29-1 and TRBJ1-1; D is undetermined. V lost 5 bases and J lost 10, with 11 bases in between. This CDR3 is built from 10 residues. The germline V gene has CDR1 SQVTM and CDR2 ANQGSEA. The chain's CDR3 is CSVKEIGAFF. DNA of the CDR3: TGCAGCGTTAAGGAGATCGGAGCTTTCTTT.

The rearrangement uses TRBV7-6 and TRBJ1-6, with 9 bases identical to TRBD1. The CDR3 runs 15 residues. J lost 10 bases, V lost 1 base, and 5 bases had no gene match. Germline values: CDR1 SGHVS, CDR2 FNYEAQ. Written as DNA, the CDR3 is TGTGCCAGCAGCTTAGAGGCCGGGACAGGGTCACCCCTCCACTTT. Amino acids: CASSLEAGTGSPLHF.

This sequence joins TRBV11-3 and TRBJ2-5; TRBD2 agrees at 9 bases. The J call is in doubt because the DNA end fits TRBJ2-1 better. Germline loops: CDR1 SGHNT, CDR2 YENEEA. The CDR3 sequence is 14 residues long. CDR3 loop: CASSYSGRNNEQFF. CDR3 nucleotide sequence: TGTGCCAGCAGTTATAGCGGGAGAAACAATGAGCAGTTCTTC.

This clonotype occurred many times. This chain links TRBV11-2 with TRBJ2-1; 8 bases agree with TRBD1. CDR1 is SGHAT and CDR2 is FQNNGV in the germline V gene. Trimming took 5 bases from V and 3 from J; bases not matched to a gene: 6. This CDR3 is built from 15 residues. CDR3 amino acids: CASSADRGRYNEQFF. Here the CDR3 DNA reads TGTGCCAGCAGCGCTGACAGGGGACGCTACAATGAGCAGTTCTTC.

This clonotype came up a few times. The chain is built from TRBV12-3 or TRBV12-4 and TRBJ1-5; D is unresolved. CDR3 size: 16 residues. V was shortened by 2 bases and J by 5 bases, with 16 bases between the two germline ends. The CDR3 coding sequence is TGTGCCAGCAGTTTAAGGCAGTCGCGGGCTGATCAGCCCCAGCATTTT. It encodes CASSLRQSRADQPQHF.